This TCR beta chain was recorded in a study of T cells after yellow fever vaccination. For the study at large: When fractions had low cell numbers, they were prepared with SMART-Seq v4 Ultra Low Input. General observations from the study: The study noted that FACS-sorted repertoires could contain abundant clonotypes contaminating from the bulk population.

The CDR3 loop spans 12 amino acids. V was shortened by 6 bases and J by 4 bases, with 8 bases between the two germline ends. Per germline, CDR1 MNHEY and CDR2 SVGEGT. 5'RACE template switching produced TCR cDNA carrying a universal primer site and UMIs. Each CDR3 protein gets one entry after TCRdb re-called the 5' RACE reads with MiXCR. The sample shows a few hundred thousand distinct CDR3 sequences, under 15% of them seen only once. In its sample, this clonotype was seen a few times. Its antigen is as yet unknown. This clonotype originated in a man younger than 40 who received the YFV17D yellow fever vaccine. V usage is TRBV6-2 or TRBV6-3 and J usage is TRBJ2-3, with D perhaps TRBD2 (5 bases). The material was CD4+ T cells sorted from PBMCs, obtained 45 days after the yellow fever booster vaccination. The CDR3: CASRRVADTQYF. CDR3 sequence (DNA): TGTGCCAGCAGGAGGGTGGCAGATACGCAGTATTTT.